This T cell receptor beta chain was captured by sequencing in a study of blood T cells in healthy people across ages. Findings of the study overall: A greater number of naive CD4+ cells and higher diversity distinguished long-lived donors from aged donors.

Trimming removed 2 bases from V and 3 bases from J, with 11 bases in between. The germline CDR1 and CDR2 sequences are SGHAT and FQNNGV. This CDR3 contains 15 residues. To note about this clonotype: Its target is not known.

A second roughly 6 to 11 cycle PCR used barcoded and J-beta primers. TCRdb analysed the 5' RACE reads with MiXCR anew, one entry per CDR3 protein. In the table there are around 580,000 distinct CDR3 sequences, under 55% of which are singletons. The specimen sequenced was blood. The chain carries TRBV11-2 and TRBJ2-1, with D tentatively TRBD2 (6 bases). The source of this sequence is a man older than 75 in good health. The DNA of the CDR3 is TGTGCCAGCAGCTTAAGCGGGCAGGTCTACAATGAGCAGTTCTTC. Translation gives CASSLSGQVYNEQFF.